Listed below are T cell receptor beta chains from one sample, sequenced in a study of PD-1 blockade in mismatch repair-deficient tumors. The repertoire was sequenced with immunoSEQ multiplex PCR; TCRdb's copy has only in-frame clones and lacks some. The sample shows roughly 15,000 clones, around 80% of them seen only once. This material consisted of PBMCs, taken less than 15 weeks after starting pembrolizumab. Every receptor here comes from an adult with mismatch repair-deficient cancer. Each CDR3 is given with its conserved first and last residue. D genes are given only for firm matches.

j_gene | d_gene | v_gene | CDR3aa
TRBJ1-1 | TRBD1 | TRBV2 | CASRDRGGNTEAFF
TRBJ2-1 | . | TRBV7-2 | CASSLGGRKSLSSYNEQFF
TRBJ2-3 | . | TRBV7-8 | CASSLGRTSTDTQYF
TRBJ1-3 | TRBD1 | TRBV6-6 | CASSRDRGGTIYF
TRBJ2-3 | . | TRBV28 | CASSLLLKLRTQYF
TRBJ2-1 | TRBD2 | TRBV29-1 | CSVRGGEIVGNNEQFF
TRBJ2-3 | TRBD1 | TRBV9 | CASSVGQGFTDTQYF
TRBJ2-4 | TRBD2 | TRBV6-1 | CASSEVGLAGGAKNIQYF
TRBJ2-7 | . | TRBV15 | CATSSFRGHEQYF
TRBJ1-4 | . | TRBV5-1 | CASSLLGTGNEKLFF
TRBJ2-7 | . | TRBV28 | CASSADGRGYEQYF
TRBJ2-7 | . | TRBV19 | CASSMGTLSYEQYF
TRBJ2-1 | TRBD1 | TRBV5-4 | CASSRGGTGHYNEQFF
TRBJ2-3 | TRBD2 | TRBV29-1 | CSVERDSGHTDTQYF
TRBJ1-2 | . | TRBV28 | CASSFAASGYTF
TRBJ2-1 | . | TRBV19 | CASSSGPLSYNEQFF
TRBJ1-5 | . | TRBV5-1 | CASSEGESGMEPQHF
TRBJ2-7 | . | TRBV27 | CASSSGAWVHSYEQYF
TRBJ2-6 | TRBD1 | TRBV2 | CASSEVGTGGRLSGANVLTF
TRBJ1-4 | . | TRBV19 | CASSRRTAAFNEKLFF
TRBJ2-7 | TRBD1 | TRBV19 | CASSTRQGKTGRGYEQYF
TRBJ2-7 | . | TRBV7-3 | CASSQSGDTYEQYF
TRBJ2-3 | TRBD2 | TRBV5-1 | CASSLGPGLAGGDTQYF
TRBJ2-1 | TRBD1 | TRBV19 | CASSGTGYYNEQFF
TRBJ2-5 | TRBD1 | TRBV2 | CASSEGQGGQETQYF
TRBJ2-7 | . | TRBV9 | CASSVDFGSSYEQYF
TRBJ2-7 | TRBD1 | TRBV28 | CASRGPGQTYEQYF
TRBJ1-6 | TRBD1 | TRBV9 | CASSVEQGKISPLHF
TRBJ1-1 | TRBD1 | TRBV5-4 | CASSPRTGNTEAFF
TRBJ1-5 | . | TRBV6-4 | CASSLAENQPQHF
TRBJ2-1 | . | TRBV21-1 | CASSKRSPLIFLAGVVQGHNEQFF
TRBJ2-1 | TRBD1 | TRBV7-3 | CASSYRTGTVNEQFF
TRBJ2-3 | . | TRBV15 | CATSRNFNGDTQYF
TRBJ2-2 | . | TRBV5-1 | CASSAGRGAGELFF
TRBJ2-1 | . | TRBV19 | CASSITGFSYNEQFF
TRBJ2-4 | TRBD1 | TRBV19 | CASSVGQVYENIQYF
TRBJ1-1 | . | TRBV15 | CATSRVWGRDTEAFF
TRBJ2-4 | . | TRBV5-1 | CASSLDRQNIQYF
TRBJ1-2 | . | TRBV7-6 | CASSSDRSFYGYTF
TRBJ1-5 | . | TRBV5-8 | CASSLVRNEPQHF
TRBJ2-7 | TRBD1 | TRBV18 | CASSPGTGVREQYF
TRBJ1-3 | TRBD1 | TRBV5-1 | CASSLQGPSGNTIYF
TRBJ2-3 | . | TRBV2 | CASSEAAWSGTDTQYF
TRBJ2-7 | TRBD2 | TRBV29-1 | CSVEKPAGAHEQYF
TRBJ2-7 | TRBD1 | TRBV28 | CASSFGTGVYEQYF
TRBJ2-1 | . | TRBV7-3 | CASSFGGLRNEQFF
TRBJ2-5 | TRBD2 | TRBV27 | CASSPMTSGTQETQYF
TRBJ1-5 | TRBD1 | TRBV29-1 | CTVGEGANQPQHF
TRBJ2-3 | . | TRBV11-2 | CASSLDLLRGRTDTQYF
TRBJ2-2 | TRBD1 | TRBV2 | CASTWDSVANTGELFF
TRBJ2-1 | TRBD2 | TRBV5-4 | CASSLSVTSIYNEQFF
TRBJ1-2 | . | TRBV2 | CASSEQGENGYTF
TRBJ1-1 | . | TRBV10-3 | CAISEGGGGGTEAFF
TRBJ1-1 | TRBD1 | TRBV5-4 | CASSYRDRPLAEAFF
TRBJ2-1 | . | TRBV5-1 | CASSSAANNEQFF
TRBJ1-2 | . | TRBV9 | CASSVAETAYGYTF
TRBJ2-5 | TRBD1 | TRBV5-1 | CASRGTGIRQETQYF
TRBJ2-1 | . | TRBV5-1 | CASSLGDLPNNEQFF
TRBJ2-5 | TRBD2 | TRBV7-8 | CASSLRLAGGLGETQYF
TRBJ1-2 | . | TRBV14 | CASSPGQSYGYTF